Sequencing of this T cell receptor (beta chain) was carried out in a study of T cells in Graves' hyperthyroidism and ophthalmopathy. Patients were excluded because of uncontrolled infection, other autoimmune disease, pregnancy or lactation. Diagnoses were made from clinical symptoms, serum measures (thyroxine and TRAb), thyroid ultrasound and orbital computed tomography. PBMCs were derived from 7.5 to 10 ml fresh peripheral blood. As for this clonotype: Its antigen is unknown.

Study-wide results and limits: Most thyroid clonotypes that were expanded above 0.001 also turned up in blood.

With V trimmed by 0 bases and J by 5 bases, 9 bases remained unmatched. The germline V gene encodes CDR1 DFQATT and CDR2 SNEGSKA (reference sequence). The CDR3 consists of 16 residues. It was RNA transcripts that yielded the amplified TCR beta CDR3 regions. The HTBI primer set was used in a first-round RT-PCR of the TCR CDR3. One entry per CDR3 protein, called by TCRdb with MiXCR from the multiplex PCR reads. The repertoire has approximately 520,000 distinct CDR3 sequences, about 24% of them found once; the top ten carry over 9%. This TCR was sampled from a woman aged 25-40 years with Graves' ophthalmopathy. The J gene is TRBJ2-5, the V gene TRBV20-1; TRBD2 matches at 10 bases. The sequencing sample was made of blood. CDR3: CSARDQRGGALETQYF. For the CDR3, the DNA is TGCAGTGCTAGAGATCAGCGGGGGGGCGCATTGGAGACCCAGTACTTC.